The 20 T cell receptor beta chains presented below share a single source sample, sequenced in a study of T cell repertoires in cytomegalovirus infection. What these receptors recognize is not known. TCRdb re-called the reads with MiXCR, one entry per CDR3 protein. Counted here are hundreds of thousands of distinct CDR3 sequences, about two fifths occurring once; the ten biggest clones make up approximately 40%. The sample here was cultured PBMCs, taken from culture after CMV antigen stimulation. The receptor source for this set is a human donor in good health (CMV status not recorded). Some clones in this sample may be carry-over from other donors' samples.

In this sample, this clonotype turned up many times. The CDR3 region has the DNA TGTGCCAGCAGCCAACAGGGTTACGAGCAGTACTTC. Amino acids: CASSQQGYEQYF. The chain uses TRBV7-2 and TRBJ2-7; a possible D gene is TRBD1 (6 bases). The CDR3 loop spans 12 amino acids. V dropped 5 bases and J dropped 4 bases, with 9 bases sitting between them. Germline V gene lookup returns CDR1 SGHTA and CDR2 FQGNSA.

The CDR3 here is CSAPLPGLNYNEQFF. Here the CDR3 DNA reads TGCAGTGCCCCCCTCCCGGGACTGAACTACAATGAGCAGTTCTTC. The chain joins TRBV20-1 to TRBJ2-1; TRBD2 might be the D (6 bases). The germline V gene has CDR1 DFQATT and CDR2 SNEGSKA (reference sequence). The CDR3 spans 15 residues. Between the trimmed V and J ends, which lost 6 bases and 3 bases, there was a span of 18 bases.

The chain links TRBV19 to TRBJ2-5; D assignment may be TRBD1 or TRBD2 (5 bases each). With 6 bases removed from V and 5 bases from J, the gap between germline ends came to 19 bases. The CDR3 has 15 residues. Germline CDR1 LNHDA, CDR2 SQIVND (reference sequence). This CDR3 reads CASRTGTGRSETQYF. The CDR3 DNA is TGTGCCAGTAGAACCGGGACGGGACGGTCGGAGACCCAGTACTTC.

This chain connects TRBV6-1 to TRBJ2-7, with TRBD1 matching over 7 bases. CDR3 length: 14 residues. The ends lost 5 bases at V and 5 bases at J; junction bases unmatched: 9. The germline V gene has CDR1 MNHNS and CDR2 SASEGT. The CDR3 nucleotides are TGTGCCAGCAGTCCGACAGGGCCCCAGGACGAGCAGTACTTC. The encoded protein is CASSPTGPQDEQYF.

Comment on this clonotype: A clone one base away is much larger, so this may be a read error. Because it lacks the conserved phenylalanine or tryptophan at the end, this CDR3 is likely a read error. V is TRBV7-2 and J is TRBJ2-7; the match to TRBD2 covers 10 bases. The CDR3 totals 15 residues. The germline V gene has CDR1 SGHTA and CDR2 FQGNSA. V shed 5 bases, J shed 4 bases, and the junction held 8 bases outside the gene matches. The CDR3 spells CASSRAGGHRYEQYL. The CDR3 DNA reads TGTGCCAGCAGCAGAGCGGGAGGGCATAGGTACGAGCAGTACCTC.

This clonotype appeared a few times. The chain combines TRBV4-1 with TRBJ2-1, with 14 positions matching TRBD2. CDR1 is MGHRA and CDR2 is YSYEKL in the germline V gene. The CDR3 sequence is 20 residues long. V was clipped by 1 base and J by 0 bases; unmatched bases: 8. The CDR3 region is CASSQAPGLAGASSYNEQFF. The CDR3 bases are TGCGCCAGCAGCCAAGCTCCGGGACTAGCGGGGGCAAGCTCCTACAATGAGCAGTTCTTC.

Only a few counts were recorded for this clonotype. The V and J genes are TRBV6-1 and TRBJ2-7, with D uncertain. Looked up from germline, CDR1 is MNHNS and CDR2 is SASEGT. V lost 3 bases and J lost 7, with 7 bases in between. The CDR3 loop spans 11 amino acids. CDR3 sequence reads: CASSDWQEQYF. As DNA, the CDR3 is TGTGCCAGCAGTGACTGGCAGGAGCAGTACTTC.

The rearrangement joins TRBV9 to TRBJ2-2, with a weak D call TRBD1 (5 bases). In germline, CDR1 is SGDLS, CDR2 YYNGEE. The CDR3 is made up of 14 amino acids. The V end lost 0 bases, the J end lost 7 bases, and 10 bases lay between the germline ends. Here the CDR3 reads CASSVAVQGGELFF. The CDR3 bases are TGTGCCAGCAGCGTAGCTGTCCAGGGCGGGGAGCTGTTTTTT. Looking up the rest from reference TRBV9 and TRBJ2-2 gives the full variable domain: DSGVTQTPKHLITATGQRVTLRCSPRSGDLSVYWYQQSLDQGLQFLIQYYNGEERAKGNILERFSAQQFPDLHSELNLSSLELGDSALYFCASSVAVQGGELFFGEGSRLTVL.

V usage is TRBV20-1 and J usage is TRBJ2-1; 7 positions match TRBD1. There are 16 residues in the CDR3. Germline V CDR1 and CDR2: DFQATT, SNEGSKA (reference sequence). V shed 1 base, J shed 0 bases, and the junction held 6 bases outside the gene matches. CDR3 loop: CSARALGQSSYNEQFF. CDR3 sequence (DNA): TGCAGTGCTAGAGCCTTGGGACAGAGCTCCTACAATGAGCAGTTCTTC.

The CDR3 DNA is TGTGCCAGCAGCGGGGGCGAGACTAGCGGGGTCAATGAGCAGTTCTTC. Its protein product is CASSGGETSGVNEQFF. The V gene is TRBV5-4, the J gene TRBJ2-1; 11 nucleotides agree with TRBD2. This CDR3 has 16 residues. Trimming cost V 4 bases and J 6 bases; bases outside gene matches: 9. Germline V gene sequence: CDR1 SGHNT, CDR2 YYREEE (reference sequence).

This clonotype was seen a handful of times. V and J are TRBV7-9 and TRBJ2-7, with D possibly TRBD2 on 6 matching bases. CDR1 and CDR2 from the germline V gene are SEHNR and FQNEAQ (reference sequence). V dropped 7 bases and J dropped 13 bases, with 26 bases sitting between them. This CDR3 is 14 amino acids long. The CDR3 region is CASTLERRDFILYF. CDR3 coding DNA: TGTGCCAGCACCTTGGAGAGGCGGGACTTCATTCTATACTTC.

Regarding this clonotype: A much larger clone sits a single nucleotide away, making a read error possible. The CDR3 nucleotides read TGTGCCAGCAGCTTAGCGGGGACAGGGGATCAGCCCCAGCATTTT. Translated: CASSLAGTGDQPQHF. The J gene is TRBJ1-5, the V gene TRBV7-4, with 10 positions matching TRBD1. This CDR3 is 15 amino acids long. V shed 0 bases, J shed 5 bases, and the junction held 1 base outside the gene matches. Germline CDR1 SGHVT, CDR2 SQSDAQ. The variable domain in full, with the rest retrieved from reference TRBV7-4 and TRBJ1-5, is GAGVSQSPRYKVAKRGRDVALRCDSISGHVTLYWYRQTLGQGSEVLTYSQSDAQRDKSGRPSGRFSAERPERSVSTLKIQRTEQGDSAVYLCASSLAGTGDQPQHFGDGTRLSIL.

The chain is built from TRBV10-3 and TRBJ1-6, with 9 nucleotides matching TRBD1. Germline lookup yields CDR1 ENHRY and CDR2 SYGVKD. The V gene end was trimmed by 8 bases and the J gene end by 6 bases; junction bases not matched to a gene: 11. The CDR3 is made up of 16 amino acids. CDR3 region: CAIGTETGGRNSPLHF. The DNA of the CDR3 is TGTGCCATCGGAACCGAAACAGGGGGCCGTAATTCACCCCTCCACTTT.

DNA for the CDR3: TGTGCCAGCAGCCACCCGGCAGCGGGGGGCCCCAATGAGCAGTTCTTC. Translation: CASSHPAAGGPNEQFF. The chain is built from TRBV4-2 and TRBJ2-1, with 9 bases identical to TRBD2. CDR3 size: 16 residues. Germline assignment: CDR1 LGHNA and CDR2 YNFKEQ. Unmatched junction bases numbered 9, after V lost 3 bases and J lost 6 bases.

CDR3 sequence (DNA): TGTGCCAGCAGCTTAGACGGGTTCGGTGGCTACACCTTC. It codes for CASSLDGFGGYTF. The chain is built from TRBV7-2 and TRBJ1-2; D call uncertain. From germline, CDR1 is SGHTA and CDR2 FQGNSA. This CDR3 has 13 residues. V lost 1 base, J lost 7 bases, and 10 bases lay in between.

A few counts support this clonotype. This rearrangement joins TRBV6-6 to TRBJ1-1; unclear D gene. Germline CDR1 MNHNY, CDR2 SVGAGI (reference sequence). The V end lost 2 bases, the J end lost 5 bases, and 9 bases lay between the germline ends. The CDR3 covers 13 residues. CDR3 region: CASSYVGRTEAFF. DNA for the CDR3: TGTGCCAGCAGTTACGTCGGTCGGACTGAAGCTTTCTTT.

V and J are TRBV5-4 and TRBJ1-2; 9 nucleotides line up with TRBD1. Losses at the gene ends were 1 base for V and 8 bases for J; bases not matched to a gene: 6. CDR1 is SGHNT and CDR2 is YYREEE in the germline V gene (reference sequence). The CDR3 totals 14 residues. The CDR3 DNA reads as TGTGCCAGCAGCTTGAAGGGACAGGGTAAGGGCTACACCTTC. It translates to CASSLKGQGKGYTF.

The chain combines TRBV11-2 with TRBJ1-2; D is perhaps TRBD1 (5 bases). The ends were cut back, 0 bases at V and 8 bases at J, with 16 bases in the middle. CDR3 length: 15 residues. The germline V gene has CDR1 SGHAT and CDR2 FQNNGV. CDR3 in DNA: TGTGCCAGCAGCTTAGACGCGTGGCAGGGTGGAGGCTACACCTTC. This codes for CASSLDAWQGGGYTF.

The V call is TRBV5-1, the J call TRBJ2-1; D is possibly TRBD1 (6 bases). The germline V and J ends were trimmed by 4 bases and 2 bases, with 13 bases remaining between them. CDR1 SGHRS and CDR2 YFSETQ come from the germline V gene. The CDR3 consists of 15 residues. The CDR3 loop reads CASSLDRNAYNEQFF. DNA for the CDR3: TGCGCCAGCAGCCTCGACAGGAATGCCTACAATGAGCAGTTCTTC. Supplemented by reference TRBV5-1 and TRBJ2-1, the full variable domain reads KAGVTQTPRYLIKTRGQQVTLSCSPISGHRSVSWYQQTPGQGLQFLFEYFSETQRNKGNFPGRFSGRQFSNSRSEMNVSTLELGDSALYLCASSLDRNAYNEQFFGPGTRLTVL.

This chain joins TRBV7-8 and TRBJ2-5; no clear D gene. The V end lost 5 bases, the J end lost 4 bases, and 17 bases lay between the germline ends. The CDR3 is made up of 15 amino acids. Germline CDR1 and CDR2: SGHVS and FQNEAQ. The CDR3 region has the DNA TGTGCCAGCAGCCTTTTCTCTTGGTCGGGAGAGACCCAGTACTTC. Encoded protein: CASSLFSWSGETQYF.